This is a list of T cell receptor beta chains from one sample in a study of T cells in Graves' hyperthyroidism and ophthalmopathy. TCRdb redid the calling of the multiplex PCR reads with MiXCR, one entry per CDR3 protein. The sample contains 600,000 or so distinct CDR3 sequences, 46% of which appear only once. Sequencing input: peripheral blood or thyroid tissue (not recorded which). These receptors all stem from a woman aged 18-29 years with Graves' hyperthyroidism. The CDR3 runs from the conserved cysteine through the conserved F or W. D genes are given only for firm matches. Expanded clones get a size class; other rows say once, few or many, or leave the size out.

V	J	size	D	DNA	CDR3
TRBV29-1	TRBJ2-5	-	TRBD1	TGCAGCGTTGAAGATGGACAGGGCGGTGAGACCCAGTACTTC	CSVEDGQGGETQYF
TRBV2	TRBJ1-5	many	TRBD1	TGTGCCAGCGGGACAGATCAACCCCAGCATTTT	CASGTDQPQHF
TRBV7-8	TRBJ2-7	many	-	TGTGCCAGCAGCTTAACCTTTGGCTCCTACGAGCAGTACTTC	CASSLTFGSYEQYF
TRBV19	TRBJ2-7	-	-	TGTGCCAGCTCACCGGAAGCGGTCCTCTACGAGCAGTACTTC	CASSPEAVLYEQYF
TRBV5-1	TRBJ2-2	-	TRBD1	TGCGCCAGCAGCCGAACGACAGGGGACACCGGGGAGCTGTTTTTT	CASSRTTGDTGELFF
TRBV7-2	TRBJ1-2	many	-	TGTGCCAGCAGCTTAGCGACAGGATACTATGGCTACACCTTC	CASSLATGYYGYTF
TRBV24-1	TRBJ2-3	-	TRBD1	TGTGCCACCAGTGATTTGAGGCAGGGGGCAGGAGATACGCAGTATTTT	CATSDLRQGAGDTQYF
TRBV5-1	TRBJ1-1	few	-	TGCGCCAGCAGCTATCAACTTTCGAACACTGAAGCTTTCTTT	CASSYQLSNTEAFF
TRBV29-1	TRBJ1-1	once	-	TGCAGCGTTGCCGGCGGGACGAACACTGAAGCTTTCTTT	CSVAGGTNTEAFF
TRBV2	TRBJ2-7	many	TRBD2	TGTGCCAGCAGTCTGGGACTAGCAAACTACGAGCAGTACTTC	CASSLGLANYEQYF
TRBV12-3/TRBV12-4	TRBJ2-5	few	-	TGTGCCAGCACGGGTAGGAGCGGCGGGGAGACCCAGTACTTC	CASTGRSGGETQYF
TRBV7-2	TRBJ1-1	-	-	TGTGCCAGCAGCTCCGACGGGAGCTTTAACACTGAAGCTTTCTTT	CASSSDGSFNTEAFF
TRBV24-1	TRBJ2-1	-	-	TGTGCCACCAGTGATTTTGGTCGCAATGAGCAGTTCTTC	CATSDFGRNEQFF
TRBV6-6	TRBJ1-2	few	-	TGTGCCAGCAGTCAGGACAGCGCTGAGTATGGCTACACCTTC	CASSQDSAEYGYTF
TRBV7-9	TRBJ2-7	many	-	TGTGCCAGCAGCCAAGGCGGCGAGCAGTACTTC	CASSQGGEQYF
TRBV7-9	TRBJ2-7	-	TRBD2	TGTGCCAGCAGCCCAAAGACTAGCGCCTCCTACGAGCAGTACTTC	CASSPKTSASYEQYF
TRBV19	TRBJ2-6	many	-	TGTGCCAGTACCAGGGCGCCTAGCTCTGGGGCCAACGTCCTGACTTTC	CASTRAPSSGANVLTF
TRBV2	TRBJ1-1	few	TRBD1	TGTGCCAGCATGGACAGGGGCGTTGCTGAAGCTTTCTTT	CASMDRGVAEAFF
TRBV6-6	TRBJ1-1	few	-	TGTGCCAGCAGTTATCGGTGGACTGAAGCTTTCTTT	CASSYRWTEAFF
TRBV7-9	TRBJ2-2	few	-	TGTGCCAGCAGCCAAGAGGCAGGCACCGGGGAGCTGTTTTTT	CASSQEAGTGELFF
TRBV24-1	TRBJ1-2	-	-	TGTGCCACCAGCGCCTCAGGTGGAGATGGCTACACCTTC	CATSASGGDGYTF
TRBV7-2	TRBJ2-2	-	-	TGTGCCAGCAGCGAAAGGTACACCGGGGAGCTGTTTTTT	CASSERYTGELFF
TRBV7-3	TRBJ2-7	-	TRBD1	TGTGCCAGCAGCTGGGGACAGGGGCTACACGAGCAGTACTTC	CASSWGQGLHEQYF
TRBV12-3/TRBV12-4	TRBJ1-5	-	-	TGTGCCAGCAGTTCGTCGACAGCACAAGGGCCCCAGCATTTT	CASSSSTAQGPQHF
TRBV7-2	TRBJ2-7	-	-	TGTGCCAGCAGCCAAGAGTTCAGGAGCCCCTACGAGCAGTACTTC	CASSQEFRSPYEQYF
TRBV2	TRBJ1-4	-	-	TGTGCCAGCAGTACCCGGGCCGGGACATTACATGAAAAACTGTTTTTT	CASSTRAGTLHEKLFF
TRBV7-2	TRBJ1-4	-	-	TGCGCCAGCAGCCAAGATGGGGATCTGCGAAAACTGTTTTTT	CASSQDGDLRKLFF
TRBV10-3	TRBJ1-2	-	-	TGTGCCATCAGCGAGTCAAGTTTCGGACAGTCAGATGGCTACACCTTC	CAISESSFGQSDGYTF
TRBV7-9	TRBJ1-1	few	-	TGTGCCAGCAGCCATGTGGGGCAGGGTGCTGAAGCTTTCTTT	CASSHVGQGAEAFF
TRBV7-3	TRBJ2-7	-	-	TGTGCCAGCAGCGTACAGGGTCGGGAGCAGTACTTC	CASSVQGREQYF
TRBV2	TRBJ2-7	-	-	TGTGCCAGCAGTGAAGGGCGGGAAAGCTCCTACGAGCAGTACTTC	CASSEGRESSYEQYF
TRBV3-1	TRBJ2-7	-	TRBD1	TGTGCCAGCAGCCAAGAGGCACAGGGGGCCTACGAGCAGTACTTC	CASSQEAQGAYEQYF
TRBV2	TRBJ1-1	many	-	TGTGCCAGCAGTGAAGGGGAGACTGAAGCTTTCTTT	CASSEGETEAFF
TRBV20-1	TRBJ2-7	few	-	TGCAGTGCTAGTAACAGGGAAAGGAGCTCCTACGAGCAGTACTTC	CSASNRERSSYEQYF
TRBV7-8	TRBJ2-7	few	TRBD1	TGTGCCAGCAGCTCTCCAGGGACAGGGGAATACGAGCAGTACTTC	CASSSPGTGEYEQYF
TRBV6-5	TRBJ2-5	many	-	TGTGCCAGCAGTCAGGCAGGGACGTACCAAGAGACCCAGTACTTC	CASSQAGTYQETQYF
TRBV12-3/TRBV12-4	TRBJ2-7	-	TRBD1	TGTGCCAGCAGTTTGTATGGGACAGTCCCCTACGAGCAGTACTTC	CASSLYGTVPYEQYF
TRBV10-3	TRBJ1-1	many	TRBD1	TGTGCCATCACCTCCTACGAAACAGGGGGGGCAGCTTTCTTT	CAITSYETGGAAFF
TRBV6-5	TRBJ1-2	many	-	TGTGCCAGCAGTTACTCGCAGGGCTATGGCTACACCTTC	CASSYSQGYGYTF
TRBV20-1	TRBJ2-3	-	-	TGCAGTGCTAGCGGGAGCTCAGATACGCAGTATTTT	CSASGSSDTQYF